This T cell receptor (beta chain) was observed in a study of T cell responses to AZD1222 COVID-19 vaccine. Study-wide results and caveats: Within unmutated variant regions lay the reported targets of nearly half of spike-specific TCRs.

Trimming took 5 bases from V and 1 from J, leaving 11 bases between them. Germline CDR1 is MNHEY and CDR2 is SVGAGI. This CDR3 comprises 14 residues. The assay was immunoSEQ multiplex PCR, and TCRdb's table has in-frame clones only and misses some. The table includes about 110,000 clones, 86% detected once. Of note for this clone: Its matching antigen is unknown.

Specimen: peripheral blood, collected on day 0 of AZD1222 vaccination. The rearrangement links TRBV6-5 to TRBJ1-1; D is possibly TRBD1 (5 bases). This receptor was obtained from an adult in good health. CDR3 amino acids: CASSKTTANTEAFF. CDR3 coding DNA: TGTGCCAGCAGTAAAACGACAGCGAACACTGAAGCTTTCTTT.